Listed below are T cell receptor beta chains from one sample, sequenced in a study of regulatory and conventional T cells in RAG deficiency. This table comes from immunoSEQ multiplex PCR, and its TCRdb copy is limited to in-frame clones, with some not included. The sample lists about 34,000 clones; 75% to 80% were seen once. A further study also used this sample, focusing on regulatory T cells.

Sequencing was done on a sample of CD4+ effector T cells sorted from blood. These receptors were taken from a human donor in good health. Each CDR3 is given with its conserved first and last residue. Fields, in order: J gene, clone size, D gene, CDR3 length, V gene, CDR3 DNA, CDR3 protein. The D gene is left open where the match is weak. Some rows mark clone size as missing; the rest say once, few, many or name a class of expanded clone.

TRBJ2-3 . . 13 TRBV7-9 TGTGCCAGCAGCCCCCGGGGGCCAGATACGCAGTATTTT CASSPRGPDTQYF
TRBJ1-2 . . 11 TRBV20-1 TGCAGTGCCGAAGACCAGGGCGACTACACCTTC CSAEDQGDYTF
TRBJ2-5 . TRBD2 14 TRBV19 TGTGCCAGTAGTTTAGGGACTAGCCCGGAGACCCAGTACTTC CASSLGTSPETQYF
TRBJ1-4 . . 15 TRBV19 TGTGCCAGTACCCCCCCCAGGACAACTAATGAAAAACTGTTTTTT CASTPPRTTNEKLFF
TRBJ1-3 . . 14 TRBV7-2 TGTGCCAGCAGCGTATGGATCAGCGGAAACACCATATATTTT CASSVWISGNTIYF
TRBJ2-2 . . 15 TRBV7-3 TGTGCCAGCAGCAACGGACATAGTCTTATAGGGGAGCTGTTTTTT CASSNGHSLIGELFF
TRBJ1-5 . TRBD1 15 TRBV18 TGTGCCAGCTCACCAAAGACAGGGCGGGACCAGCCCCAGCATTTT CASSPKTGRDQPQHF
TRBJ2-5 once . 16 TRBV10-2 TGCGCCAGCAGTGATGTTATGGGACACCAGCAAGAGACCCAGTACTTC CASSDVMGHQQETQYF
TRBJ2-2 . . 14 TRBV6-7 TGTGCCAGCAGTTACAACAGGAACACCGGGGAGCTGTTTTTT CASSYNRNTGELFF
TRBJ2-6 . TRBD1 23 TRBV18 TGTGCCAGCTCATCTTGGCTGTCCGACAGGGCACCCAACCGTGGCTTTGGGGCCAACGTCCTGACTTTC CASSSWLSDRAPNRGFGANVLTF
TRBJ1-6 . . 17 TRBV19 TGTGCCAGTAGTCTTGGACGGAGGAGCTCCTATAATTCACCCCTCCACTTT CASSLGRRSSYNSPLHF
TRBJ2-7 . TRBD2 15 TRBV6-5 TGTGCCAGCAGTGGCGCGGGACTAGCGAGGAACGAGCAGTACTTC CASSGAGLARNEQYF
TRBJ1-5 . . 12 TRBV6-1 TGTGCCAGCAGTGAAGGGGCACCGCCCCAGCATTTT CASSEGAPPQHF
TRBJ1-5 . . 15 TRBV28 TGTGCCAGCATAGTAAGCAGGGGACCACAGGGACCCCAGCATTTT CASIVSRGPQGPQHF
TRBJ1-5 few . 14 TRBV7-9 TGTGCCAGCAGCCCGCAAGGCTCCAATCAGCCCCAGCATTTT CASSPQGSNQPQHF
TRBJ1-3 . . 16 TRBV28 TGTGCCAGCAGTACCTACAACCCCGAGTCTGGAAACACCATATATTTT CASSTYNPESGNTIYF
TRBJ2-7 . TRBD1 12 TRBV5-6 TGTGCCAGCCGGACAGGGTGGGACGAGCAGTACTTC CASRTGWDEQYF
TRBJ2-7 . . 12 TRBV6-1 TGTGCCAGCAGTGAGACACTGGGCGAGCAGTACTTC CASSETLGEQYF
TRBJ1-3 . . 15 TRBV10-3 TGTGCCATCAGTCTCGGGGGCTCTCCTGGAAACACCATATATTTT CAISLGGSPGNTIYF
TRBJ1-1 . . 11 TRBV6-1 TGTGCCAGCAGTGTCGAAGGTGAAGCTTTCTTT CASSVEGEAFF
TRBJ2-7 few . 15 TRBV7-8 TGTGCCAGCAGCTTGTTCGACAGAGTCTCCTACGAGCAGTACTTC CASSLFDRVSYEQYF
TRBJ1-4 . . 13 TRBV2 TGTGCCAGCCGAGACAGGTCCCGCGAAAAACTGTTTTTT CASRDRSREKLFF
TRBJ1-1 . . 14 TRBV7-2 TGTGCCAGCAGCTTGGAACAGGGAGGCACTGAAGCTTTCTTT CASSLEQGGTEAFF
TRBJ2-4 once . 14 TRBV10-2 TGCGCCAGCAGTGAGCCACTAGCCAAAAACATTCAGTACTTC CASSEPLAKNIQYF
TRBJ1-1 few . 12 TRBV30 TGTGCCTGGAGTGTACCGAACACTGAAGCTTTCTTT CAWSVPNTEAFF
TRBJ2-3 . . 14 TRBV28 TGTGCCAGCAGTTTACCCCCCGGGGCAGATACGCAGTATTTT CASSLPPGADTQYF
TRBJ1-3 once . 15 TRBV6-1 TGTGCCAGCAGTGTAACAGGGTCGAGAGGAAACACCATATATTTT CASSVTGSRGNTIYF
TRBJ1-6 few . 14 TRBV5-4 TGTGCCAGCAGCTTGGAGACAGTCGATTCACCCCTCCACTTT CASSLETVDSPLHF
TRBJ1-1 . . 12 TRBV30 TGTGCCTGCCTTAGGGGGTACACTGAAGCTTTCTTT CACLRGYTEAFF
TRBJ2-3 . TRBD1 16 TRBV9 TGTGCCAGCAGCGGAGGACAGGGAGGTTTGGCAGATACGCAGTATTTT CASSGGQGGLADTQYF
TRBJ2-7 . TRBD1 14 TRBV29-1 TGCAGCGTGAAAGCGGACAGGGTCTCCTACGAGCAGTACTTC CSVKADRVSYEQYF
TRBJ1-1 . . 11 TRBV7-1 TGTGCCAGCAGCCCTTTCACTGAAGCTTTCTTT CASSPFTEAFF
TRBJ2-1 . TRBD2 18 TRBV6-1 TGTGCCAGCAGTGTCGAGCGTAGCGGGGGTTCAATCTACAATGAGCAGTTCTTC CASSVERSGGSIYNEQFF